This record covers a single TCR beta chain. Its antigen remains unidentified. Compared with germline, one end of the junction differs, possibly owing to a read error. This specimen comes from a study of read filtering for tumor transcriptome and immune sequencing. Overall study context: Mean patient age was about 66 years, range roughly 45 to 80; 16 to 20 male, 14 to 15 female. DNase treatment preceded whole-transcriptome library preparation. IR-seq gave about 3.5 to 10.27 million TCR reads per sample; RNA-seq gave roughly 80 to 1,300.

Study-level findings and limits: RNA-seq captured clonotypes less deeply and reliably than IR-seq.

From 300 to 450 ng of RNA, a library with molecular barcoded alpha/delta and beta/gamma adaptors was made. TCRdb re-analysed the reads in MiXCR, keeping a single row per CDR3 protein. The sample includes tens of thousands of distinct CDR3 sequences, 20% to 25% of them seen just once. The germline CDR1 and CDR2 sequences are SGHRS and YFSETQ. The CDR3 extends over 12 amino acids. The rearrangement uses TRBV5-1 and TRBJ1-1; D call uncertain. Specimen: a population of CD138-negative cells sorted from bone marrow. This clonotype originated in a donor aged 40 or over with multiple myeloma. The CDR3 DNA follows: TGCGCCGGCAGCGGGGAAAACACTGAAGCTTTCTTT. Translated: CAGSGENTEAFF.